A single sample gave rise to the 5 T cell receptor beta chains below, sequenced in a study of cytomegalovirus exposure and HLA in healthy donors (TCRdb year 2017). Library construction relied on the immunoSEQ multiplex PCR assay. The immuneACCESS repertoire file appears here via TCRdb, limited to in-frame rearrangements. These files lack a portion of the clones; in checked studies, under half of the deficit traces to unresolved V genes, and the cause of the others is not known. The sample has some 170,000 clones on record, 86% of them singletons. Approximately 2.5% of the sample goes to the ten largest clones. The specimen sequenced was PBMCs. These receptors all stem from a man between 18 and 35 years old in good health and CMV-seropositive.

The chain combines TRBV2 with TRBJ1-1; TRBD1 might be the D (6 bases). CDR3 length equals 12 residues. The V and J ends lost 9 bases and 8 bases respectively, with 16 bases between them. Germline CDR1 and CDR2: SNHLY and FYNNEI. In DNA form, the CDR3 reads TGTGCCAGTAGTCCCGGGACACCGGAAGCTTTCTTT. This encodes CASSPGTPEAFF.

This chain connects TRBV4-3 to TRBJ2-1, with 9 bases identical to TRBD2. Unmatched junction bases numbered 8, after V lost 3 bases and J lost 5 bases. The length of the CDR3 is 16 residues. Germline V CDR1 and CDR2: LGHNA, YSLEER. The DNA for the CDR3 is TGCGCCAGCAGCCAGTGGTTCGCGGGAGGGCACAATGAGCAGTTCTTC. Translated: CASSQWFAGGHNEQFF.

The J gene is TRBJ1-2, the V gene TRBV10-3; D possibly corresponds to TRBD1 (6 bases). Germline V gene sequence: CDR1 ENHRY, CDR2 SYGVKD. Between the trimmed V and J ends, which lost 6 bases and 4 bases, there was a span of 9 bases. This CDR3 has 12 residues. The CDR3 here is CAIRLQGYGYTF. The CDR3 DNA follows: TGTGCCATCAGATTACAGGGCTATGGCTACACCTTC.

The chain combines TRBV29-1 with TRBJ2-3; D gene uncertain. There are 13 residues in the CDR3. Germline V gene lookup returns CDR1 SQVTM and CDR2 ANQGSEA. Trimming pared 3 bases from V and 0 bases from J, leaving 7 bases between. The CDR3 nucleotides are TGCAGCGTTGATTTCAGGAGCACAGATACGCAGTATTTT. As protein: CSVDFRSTDTQYF.

This rearrangement joins TRBV4-1 to TRBJ2-5; TRBD2 aligns across 7 bases. Trimming took 0 bases from V and 5 from J; bases not matched to a gene: 6. The CDR3 is 15 amino acids. Germline lookup yields CDR1 MGHRA and CDR2 YSYEKL. CDR3 amino acids: CASSQEPLGGETQYF. The CDR3 DNA follows: TGCGCCAGCAGCCAAGAACCTCTGGGAGGGGAGACCCAGTACTTC.